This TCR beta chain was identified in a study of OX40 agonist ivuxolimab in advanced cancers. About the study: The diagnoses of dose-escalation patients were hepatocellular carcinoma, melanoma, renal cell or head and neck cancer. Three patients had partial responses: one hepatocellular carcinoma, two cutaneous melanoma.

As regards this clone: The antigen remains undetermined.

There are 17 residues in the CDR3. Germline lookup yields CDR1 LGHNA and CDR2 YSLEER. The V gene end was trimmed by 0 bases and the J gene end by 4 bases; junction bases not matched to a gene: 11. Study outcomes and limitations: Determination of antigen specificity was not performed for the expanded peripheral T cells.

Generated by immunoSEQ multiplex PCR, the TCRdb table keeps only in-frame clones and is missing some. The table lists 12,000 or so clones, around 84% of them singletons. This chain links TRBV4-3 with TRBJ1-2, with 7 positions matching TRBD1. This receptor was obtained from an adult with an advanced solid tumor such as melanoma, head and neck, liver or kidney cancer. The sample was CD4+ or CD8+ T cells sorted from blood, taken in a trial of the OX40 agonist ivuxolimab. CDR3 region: CASSQDGASGGSYGYTF. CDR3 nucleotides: TGCGCCAGCAGCCAAGACGGCGCGTCAGGGGGAAGCTATGGCTACACCTTC.